This TCR beta chain was found in a study of circulating CD8 cells and anti-PD-1 response in melanoma. Study overall: Of some 13 patients, seven got anti-PD-1 first and six had prior therapy. Responders had complete or partial responses; non-responders had stable or progressive disease. Notes on the study in general: Generally, no replicate experiments were performed. Expanded sorted subsets were checked for tumor reactivity using peptides.

Using approximately 15 ng of total RNA, TCR libraries were made with the QIAseq Immune Repertoire TCR panel. TCRdb independently ran MiXCR on the reads; one entry per CDR3 protein. The sample has over 85 distinct CDR3 sequences; about a quarter are singletons. This clonotype is large in the sample. Its antigen is unknown. Sorting of live CD3+CD8+TCRalphabeta+ cells by PD-1 and/or TIGIT gave four subsets. This CDR3 comprises 16 residues. Germline CDR1 is MNHEY and CDR2 is SMNVEV (reference sequence). Germline trimming cut 5 bases from V and 2 bases from J; bases unmatched to any gene: 6. The rearrangement links TRBV27 to TRBJ2-5; 12 bases are a match to TRBD2. Specimen: CD8+ T cells from PBMCs, collected at baseline or after one month of anti-PD-1 therapy (not recorded which). The TCR was taken from a human donor with melanoma. In nucleotides, the CDR3 is TGTGCCAGCAGTGAGGGACTAGCGGGCTTACAAGAGACCCAGTACTTC. The encoded protein is CASSEGLAGLQETQYF.